This TCR beta chain is from a study of T cells in Graves' hyperthyroidism and ophthalmopathy. Study findings and constraints: Model predictions of ophthalmopathy came a median approximately 6.5 months before onset.

What was amplified from RNA transcripts were TCR beta CDR3 regions. TCR CDR3 regions were first amplified by RT-PCR with HTBI primers. TCRdb re-called the multiplex PCR reads through MiXCR, storing one row per CDR3 protein. The table shows 300,000 or so distinct CDR3 sequences, with about 21% occurring only once. Germline V CDR1 and CDR2: ENHRY, SYGVKD. The CDR3 loop spans 13 amino acids. V gave up 11 bases and J gave up 5 bases; unmatched junction bases: 8. This clonotype has a single count. Antigen specificity is unknown. Graves' hyperthyroidism qualified as stable when ophthalmopathy did not progress within 18 months.

Sequenced material: blood. This clonotype was obtained from a woman between 50 and 59 years old with Graves' hyperthyroidism. This chain connects TRBV10-3 to TRBJ2-7; 11 bases are shared with TRBD2. CDR3 loop: CAGRLAGSDEQYF. CDR3 DNA: TGTGCCGGAAGACTAGCGGGATCGGACGAGCAGTACTTC.